The 7 T cell receptor beta chains presented below share a single source sample, sequenced in a study of blood T cell repertoires in COVID-19. Using immunoSEQ multiplex PCR, the repertoire was profiled, and TCRdb retains in-frame clones only, with some absent. The table has roughly 60,000 clones, around 84% seen once. Sequencing was done on a sample of peripheral blood. These receptors originate from a man aged 65 to 79 with acute or convalescent COVID-19.

The J gene is TRBJ1-4, the V gene TRBV28; D is perhaps TRBD1 (6 bases). The CDR3 covers 16 residues. V was pared by 5 bases and J by 2 bases, with 15 bases between. Germline assignment: CDR1 MDHEN and CDR2 SYDVKM. The CDR3 protein is CASSAHRVGTNEKLFF. The CDR3 nucleotides read TGTGCCAGCAGTGCCCACAGGGTAGGGACTAATGAAAAACTGTTTTTT. Supplemented by reference TRBV28 and TRBJ1-4, the full variable domain reads DVKVTQSSRYLVKRTGEKVFLECVQDMDHENMFWYRQDPGLGLRLIYFSYDVKMKEKGDIPEGYSVSREKKERFSLILESASTNQTSMYLCASSAHRVGTNEKLFFGSGTQLSVL.

This sequence joins TRBV4-1 and TRBJ1-2; TRBD1 aligns across 11 bases. The CDR3 spans 16 residues. Looked up from germline, CDR1 is MGHRA and CDR2 is YSYEKL. V was pared by 0 bases and J by 4 bases, with 4 bases of the junction left unmatched. CDR3 nucleotides: TGCGCCAGCAGCCAAGACCCTGGGACAGGGGGCTATGGCTACACCTTC. Translating gives CASSQDPGTGGYGYTF.

The chain uses TRBV27 and TRBJ1-6; D ambiguous. Trimming shortened V by 4 bases and J by 7 bases, and 11 bases separated the two germline ends. The CDR3 runs to 14 residues. The V gene's germline CDR1 is MNHEY and CDR2 SMNVEV (reference sequence). This CDR3 is CASSSLDGNSPLHF. As DNA, the CDR3 is TGTGCCAGCAGTTCCTTAGACGGGAATTCACCCCTCCACTTT.

The count of this clone is one. This chain links TRBV14 with TRBJ1-2, with TRBD1 as a possible D gene (5 bases). Germline CDR1 is SGHDN and CDR2 is FVKESK. With 4 bases removed from V and 0 bases from J, the gap between germline ends came to 18 bases. There are 17 residues in the CDR3. CDR3 nucleotides: TGTGCCAGCAGCCCCCAGTACGGGGGTTTCACTAACTATGGCTACACCTTC. Its translation: CASSPQYGGFTNYGYTF.

This chain links TRBV7-2 with TRBJ1-4, with a tentative D call TRBD1 (6 bases). In germline, CDR1 is SGHTA, CDR2 FQGNSA. The CDR3 consists of 14 residues. The V end was cut by 5 bases, the J end by 8 bases, with 15 bases between. CDR3 sequence: CASSNQQGREKLFF. In DNA, the CDR3 is TGTGCCAGCAGCAACCAACAGGGCCGGGAAAAACTGTTTTTT.

The V call is TRBV18, the J call TRBJ1-1, with D possibly matching TRBD1 (6 bases). CDR1 is KGHSH and CDR2 is LQKENI in the germline V gene. The CDR3 is made up of 15 amino acids. Trimming removed 0 bases from V and 5 bases from J, with 13 bases in between. The CDR3 region has the DNA TGTGCCAGCTCACCACCGGGACAACTCGGGACTGAAGCTTTCTTT. Translating gives CASSPPGQLGTEAFF.

The rearrangement uses TRBV7-2 and TRBJ2-7; D might be TRBD2 (5 bases). This CDR3 spans 14 amino acids. With 1 base removed from V and 7 bases from J, the gap between germline ends came to 14 bases. Germline V CDR1 and CDR2: SGHTA, FQGNSA. CDR3 sequence: CASSLETQRTEQYF. CDR3 sequence (DNA): TGTGCCAGCAGCTTAGAGACCCAGCGGACGGAGCAGTACTTC.